Shown below are 4 T cell receptor beta chains from a single sample sequenced in a study of regulatory T cells in long-lasting Graves disease (dated by TCRdb to the early 2020s). The sample's time point label is to be understood as: persistent/refractory GD, antithyroid drugs over 5 years with positive TRAb. For both TCR sequencing and RNA sequencing, RNA was extracted from PBMCs in TRIzol. The library was generated by multiplex PCR. Instrument on record: Illumina HiSeq 4000. To build TCR beta libraries, CDR3 regions were amplified by Arm-PCR using iRepertoire HTBI primers. TCRdb reworked the public reads: Q25 trimming with fastp, MiXCR clone assembly, productive beta chains retained. Each entry is one CDR3 protein sequence, shown with its most common DNA and genes. Across this sample there are around 430,000 distinct CDR3 sequences, with under 25% seen only once. The ten top clones hold 13% of the sample.

The sequences come from peripheral blood mononuclear cells (PBMCs), collected when the disease was refractory, from a patient treated with antithyroid drugs. The origin of the receptors is a female donor with Graves disease.

The chain employs TRBV19 and TRBJ2-5; 7 positions match TRBD2. Trimming took 7 bases from V and 2 from J; bases not matched to a gene: 4. The CDR3 totals 13 residues. CDR1 LNHDA and CDR2 SQIVND come from the germline V gene (reference sequence). The CDR3 bases are TGTGCCAGTAACGGCGGGGGACAAGAGACCCAGTACTTC. Protein product: CASNGGGQETQYF.

This rearrangement joins TRBV7-6 to TRBJ2-7, with D maybe TRBD2 (5 bases). CDR3 length equals 14 residues. The V end lost 2 bases, the J end lost 3 bases, and 11 bases lay between the germline ends. Germline CDR1 is SGHVS and CDR2 is FNYEAQ. The CDR3 DNA is TGTGCCAGCAGCTTAAGCGGCTCATACTACGAGCAGTACTTC. Encoded protein: CASSLSGSYYEQYF.

This clonotype was found a few times. The rearrangement joins TRBV20-1 to TRBJ2-5; TRBD1 might be the D (7 bases). V was trimmed by 7 bases and J by 5 bases, leaving 17 bases between them. Germline V gene data show CDR1 as DFQATT and CDR2 as SNEGSKA (reference sequence). This CDR3 has 13 residues. The CDR3 region is CSVTGAGGETQYF. The CDR3 DNA reads as TGCAGTGTCACCGGGGCAGGGGGGGAGACCCAGTACTTC.

The chain employs TRBV28 and TRBJ2-3, with 9 nucleotides matching TRBD2. The ends lost 6 bases at V and 4 bases at J; junction bases unmatched: 8. The CDR3 sequence is 15 residues long. Germline assignment: CDR1 MDHEN and CDR2 SYDVKM. CDR3 amino acids: CASSPLAGGADTQYF. The CDR3 coding sequence is TGTGCCAGCAGCCCACTAGCGGGCGGAGCAGATACGCAGTATTTT.